A single sample gave rise to the 20 T cell receptor beta chains below, sequenced in a study of tumor-infiltrating lymphocytes in primary liver carcinoma. The investigators made TCR beta cDNA from about 500 ng total RNA, using a constant-region primer. Three nested multiplex PCR rounds of slightly modified ARM-PCR generated TCR beta libraries. PCR rounds one and two used TRBV1-TRBV30 forward primers with a C-beta reverse primer for approximately 10 cycles each. MiXCR, applied by TCRdb to the multiplex PCR reads, yields one record per CDR3 protein. The sample records 40,000 or so distinct CDR3 sequences, roughly 74% being singletons. Co-extraction of RNA and DNA was performed on about 20-32 mg of unsorted bulk tissue. Material for sequencing was tumor-adjacent normal liver tissue. The receptor source for this set is a woman aged 25 to 45 with primary liver carcinoma and hepatitis B virus infection.

The chain joins TRBV13 to TRBJ2-3; D is possibly TRBD2 (7 bases). The germline V gene encodes CDR1 PRHDT and CDR2 FYEKMQ (reference sequence). There are 14 residues in the CDR3. The CDR3 coding sequence is TGTCTCAGCAGCAACGGACTAGGGGGGGATACGCAGTATTTT. Protein product: CLSSNGLGGDTQYF.

This clonotype was counted ten times or more. V usage is TRBV7-9 and J usage is TRBJ2-1; 11 bases agree with TRBD1. Germline CDR1 is SEHNR and CDR2 is FQNEAQ (reference sequence). The CDR3 sequence is 15 residues long. Trimming at V came to 4 bases and at J to 6 bases, leaving 5 bases not matched to a gene. The CDR3 region has the DNA TGTGCCAGCAGCTCGGACAGGGGGCGATTCAATGAGCAGTTCTTC. Translated: CASSSDRGRFNEQFF.

Regarding this clonotype: One end of the junction varies from germline; a read error may be responsible. The J gene is TRBJ2-6, the V gene TRBV6-6, with a weak D call TRBD2 (5 bases). CDR3 length: 16 residues. Germline V gives CDR1 MNHNY, CDR2 SVGAGI (reference sequence). CDR3 nucleotides: TGTGCCAGCAACCTCCGGGGTCGCTCTAGGGCCAACGTCCTGACCTTC. It codes for CASNLRGRSRANVLTF.

With regard to this clonotype: At one of its ends the junction is not consistent with the germline gene, which may arise from a read error. The chain is built from TRBV12-3 or TRBV12-4 and TRBJ1-1; D might be TRBD1 (5 bases). This CDR3 spans 14 amino acids. CDR3 loop: CTSSFQGGVTEAFF. CDR3 DNA sequence: TGTACCAGCAGTTTCCAGGGAGGAGTCACTGAGGCTTTCTTT.

Comments on this clonotype: An end of the junction differs from the germline gene, which may be a read error. J is TRBJ2-2 and V is TRBV11-2, with D hard to call. Germline loops: CDR1 SGHAT, CDR2 FQNNGV. The CDR3 has 16 residues. CDR3 loop: CAGSPDPQLNTGELFF. The CDR3, as DNA: TGTGCAGGCAGCCCCGATCCCCAATTGAACACAGGGGAGCTGTTTTTT.

This sequence joins TRBV12-3 or TRBV12-4 and TRBJ2-7; D is unclear. CDR3 size: 13 residues. V shed 6 bases and J shed 6 bases, with 15 bases lying between them. In DNA, the CDR3 is TGTGCCAGCAGGCAATTTAGGTACGGCGAGCAGTACTTC. It yields the protein CASRQFRYGEQYF.

A remark on this clonotype: The germline gene is not matched at one end of the junction; a read error may be the cause. The rearrangement joins TRBV11-2 to TRBJ2-1; D might be TRBD2 (6 bases). This CDR3 is built from 14 residues. Germline V gene data show CDR1 as SGHAT and CDR2 as FQNNGV. The CDR3 is CASSLGGTRNELFF. The DNA of the CDR3 is TGTGCCAGCAGCCTCGGGGGAACGAGGAATGAGCTGTTTTTC.

V usage is TRBV6-6 and J usage is TRBJ2-3; the match to TRBD2 covers 7 bases. Germline V gene lookup returns CDR1 MNHNY and CDR2 SVGAGI (reference sequence). Germline trimming cut 4 bases from V and 2 bases from J; bases unmatched to any gene: 12. The CDR3 is made up of 17 amino acids. CDR3 residues: CASSCSFGSGTTDTQYF. The CDR3 coding sequence is TGTGCCAGCAGTTGCTCTTTTGGCAGCGGGACCACAGATACGCAGTATTTT.

This chain links TRBV7-9 with TRBJ1-3; 10 bases agree with TRBD1. The CDR3 contains 15 residues. Looked up from germline, CDR1 is SEHNR and CDR2 is FQNEAQ (reference sequence). The CDR3 nucleotides read TGTACGAGCAGCTTAGTAGGGACAGGGGATAACACCATATATTTT. This gives the protein CTSSLVGTGDNTIYF.

As concerns this clonotype: Germline is not matched at one junction end, which may reflect a read error. This rearrangement joins TRBV11-2 to TRBJ2-3, with D possibly matching TRBD2 (5 bases). In germline, CDR1 is SGHAT, CDR2 FQNNGV. The CDR3 extends over 16 amino acids. The DNA for the CDR3 is TGTGACAGCGGCCCGAGAGAGACGTCGAGCACAGATACGCAGTATTTT. Encoded protein: CDSGPRETSSTDTQYF.

The chain recombines TRBV2 with TRBJ2-2; D possibly corresponds to TRBD2 (6 bases). Looked up from germline, CDR1 is SNHLY and CDR2 is FYNNEI. V shed 7 bases and J shed 4 bases, with 13 bases lying between them. This CDR3 region has 14 residues. The CDR3 spells CASNTPGGTGELFF. In DNA form, the CDR3 reads TGTGCCAGCAATACACCCGGGGGCACCGGGGAGCTGTTTTTT.

On this clonotype: Being one base from a much bigger clone, this may be a read error. The chain recombines TRBV5-1 with TRBJ2-1; D gene uncertain. This CDR3 region has 11 residues. Germline V lookup: CDR1 SGHRS, CDR2 YFSETQ. V gave up 1 base and J gave up 7 bases, with 3 bases separating them. The CDR3 DNA follows: TGCGCCAGCAGCTTGTGTAATGAGCAGTTCTTC. Its protein is CASSLCNEQFF. The variable domain in full, completed from reference TRBV5-1 and TRBJ2-1, reads KAGVTQTPRYLIKTRGQQVTLSCSPISGHRSVSWYQQTPGQGLQFLFEYFSETQRNKGNFPGRFSGRQFSNSRSEMNVSTLELGDSALYLCASSLCNEQFFGPGTRLTVL.

Regarding this clonotype: The CDR3 does not end in the conserved phenylalanine or tryptophan, so this is likely a read error. V is TRBV11-2 and J is TRBJ1-2; D is unresolved. Germline V gene data show CDR1 as SGHAT and CDR2 as FQNNGV. V lost 7 bases to trimming and J lost 8 bases, with 17 bases between them. This CDR3 is built from 13 residues. CDR3 sequence reads: CASTQRVGGGYTV. CDR3 in DNA: TGTGCCAGCACTCAGAGGGTGGGCGGAGGCTACACCGTC.

This clonotype was detected a few times. V gene TRBV30 combines with J gene TRBJ1-3; D is ambiguous. V was shortened by 4 bases and J by 0 bases, with 13 bases between the two germline ends. The CDR3 extends over 15 amino acids. Germline CDR1 and CDR2: GTSNPN and SVGIG (reference sequence). The CDR3 region has the DNA TGTGCCTGGACCCGAGACAACCACTCTGGAAACACCATATATTTT. It encodes CAWTRDNHSGNTIYF.

This chain connects TRBV29-1 to TRBJ2-3; 9 nucleotides align to TRBD1. Trimming cost V 6 bases and J 4 bases; bases outside gene matches: 5. CDR3 size: 13 residues. Germline V lookup: CDR1 SQVTM, CDR2 ANQGSEA. The CDR3 is CSVGQGPSDTQYF. The CDR3 bases are TGCAGCGTGGGACAGGGACCCTCAGATACGCAGTATTTT.

Worth noting for this clonotype: As the CDR3 is not closed by the conserved phenylalanine or tryptophan, this likely results from a read error. In nucleotides, the CDR3 is TGCAGCGTTCGCCCTCTGACAGAGTGGGGCCAAGAGACCCAGTACCTC. It translates to CSVRPLTEWGQETQYL. The gene calls are TRBV29-1 and TRBJ2-5; D perhaps matches TRBD1 (5 bases). The CDR3 consists of 16 residues. V was pared by 5 bases and J by 1 base, with 20 bases between. CDR1 and CDR2 (germline): SQVTM, ANQGSEA.

This clonotype was picked up a small number of times. A clone one base away is much larger, so this may be a read error. The conserved phenylalanine or tryptophan normally closing the CDR3 is absent here, so this likely arose from a read error. V is TRBV11-2 and J is TRBJ2-1; D remains unclear. The CDR3 totals 14 residues. CDR1 is SGHAT and CDR2 is FQNNGV in the germline V gene. As DNA, the CDR3 is TGTGTCACCAGCTTAGCTAGTAAGAGCAATGAGCAGTTCTTA. This encodes CVTSLASKSNEQFL.

This clonotype was counted only a few times. This chain uses TRBV12-3 or TRBV12-4 with TRBJ1-1; D perhaps matches TRBD1 (5 bases). This CDR3 contains 12 residues. Trimming took off 11 bases at V and 7 bases at J, with 17 bases between the two ends. This CDR3 is CADSMGGYEAFF. As DNA, the CDR3 is TGTGCCGACAGTATGGGGGGGTATGAAGCTTTCTTT.

About this clonotype itself: A read error is likely, as this CDR3 ends without the conserved phenylalanine or tryptophan. The CDR3 loop is CASGIGQSYGYTL. The CDR3, as DNA: TGTGCCAGCGGCATCGGACAGTCCTATGGCTACACCTTA. The V and J genes are TRBV11-2 and TRBJ1-2, with D possibly TRBD1 on 6 matching bases. Germline V lookup: CDR1 SGHAT, CDR2 FQNNGV. Trimming left V 8 bases short and J 4 bases short, with 14 bases between. The CDR3 totals 13 residues.

As to this clonotype: Lacking the conserved final phenylalanine or tryptophan, this CDR3 likely reflects a read error. The chain combines TRBV7-9 with TRBJ1-2; 7 bases map to TRBD1. Per the germline V gene, CDR1 is SEHNR and CDR2 is FQNEAQ (reference sequence). This CDR3 spans 13 amino acids. Germline trimming cut 3 bases from V and 6 bases from J; bases unmatched to any gene: 4. The CDR3 loop is CASSFSGGDGYTL. The CDR3 DNA reads as TGTGCCAGCAGCTTCTCAGGGGGGGATGGCTACACCCTC.